This T cell receptor beta chain was profiled in a study of blood T cell repertoires in COVID-19. This clone was seen more than once but under ten times. In the source study's methods: By means of reference gene primer amplification, nucleated cell counts were estimated. Sequencing was performed with immunoSEQ multiplex PCR; in TCRdb, only in-frame clones are kept and a portion is missing. V and J calls and clone size come straight from that table; D and trimming were deduced from the DNA. Counted here are more than 200,000 clones, approximately 90% occurring once; the ten biggest clones make up under 5%. The ends were cut back, 4 bases at V and 4 bases at J, with 8 bases in the middle. This CDR3 has 13 amino acids. Germline V gives CDR1 LGHNA, CDR2 YNFKEQ.

The chain carries TRBV4-2 and TRBJ1-3, with no clear D. The specimen was PBMCs or T cells enriched from blood (not recorded which). The clonotype comes from a woman under 40 who had recovered from COVID-19. CDR3 DNA: TGTGCCAGCAGCCGGGAGAGGGGAAACACCATATATTTT. Its protein is CASSRERGNTIYF.